This entry features one T cell receptor (beta chain) sequence. This clone occurred a few times. It lacks a known antigen. No base quality information exists; no much larger clone differs at one position. Germline trimming: 2 bases from V, 0 bases from J; junction bases outside gene matches: 13. In the germline V gene, CDR1 corresponds to SGHDN and CDR2 to FVKESK. From the cysteine up to the phenylalanine, the CDR3 has a length of 19 residues. The sequence is cut down to CDR3 DNA, 57 bases in frame from base 1. One collaborating source in Seattle enrolled patients during active infection and followed them longitudinally through the course of disease. Whole blood was collected in K2EDTA tubes by collaborating institutions according to the institutions' own protocols. For TCRbeta analysis, collaborator samples were shipped as frozen whole blood, as isolated PBMCs, or as DNA extracted from either sample type.

This specimen comes from a study of blood T cell repertoires in COVID-19 (dated by TCRdb to the early 2020s). With respect to the entire study: Samples from collaborators originated in the United States, Italy and Spain and spanned both the acute and convalescent phases of COVID-19. Where available, HLA class I and class II types were obtained from metadata supplied by the sample provider rather than from assay-based typing. The repertoires were made available in a free public database intended to serve as a resource for research on the immune response to SARS-CoV-2. The samples were drawn from the first 160 participants of the ongoing ImmuneRACE study and from over a thousand subjects provided by 6 global collaborators. Deeply sampled blood TCRbeta repertoires from subjects exposed to, actively infected with, or recovered from COVID-19 were included in the dataset. The sample metadata nearly always contained a de-identified subject ID, COVID-19 status, age in years and sex. The prospective study material was composed of cDNA or gDNA derived from T cells, B-cell-depleted T cells, or PBMCs. On the study overall, not on this receptor specifically: The quantity of clinical and demographic metadata differed by source and by participant and was supplied without curation.

TCRbeta CDR3 regions were amplified from genomic DNA by means of the immunoSEQ Assay, a bias-controlled multiplex PCR. In the paper's pipeline: Within the assay, amplification of reference gene primers was used to estimate how many nucleated cells each sample contained. To quantify the absolute abundance of each unique TCRbeta CDR3 rearrangement, sequence reads were collapsed and filtered. For each sample, productive Simpson clonality was calculated by taking the square root of Simpson's diversity index across productive rearrangements. Here the immuneACCESS table is served through TCRdb, limited to in-frame sequences with V and J called. Missing clones are a known gap in these copies; in checked studies unresolved V genes cover under half, and the rest lacks a known reason. V and J calls and clone size are those listed in that table; D and trimming were worked out from the DNA. For this sample the table gives a few hundred thousand clones, of which around 84% were detected only once. The ten largest make up around 5% of the sample.

Sequencing input: peripheral blood. The chain is made from TRBV14 and TRBJ1-3; 7 central bases correspond to TRBD1. The clonotype comes from an older woman with COVID-19, enrolled during active disease. The DNA is TGTGCCAGCAGCCAAACCACTTACAGGGGCCCCAGCTCTGGAAACACCATATATTTT. It encodes CASSQTTYRGPSSGNTIYF.